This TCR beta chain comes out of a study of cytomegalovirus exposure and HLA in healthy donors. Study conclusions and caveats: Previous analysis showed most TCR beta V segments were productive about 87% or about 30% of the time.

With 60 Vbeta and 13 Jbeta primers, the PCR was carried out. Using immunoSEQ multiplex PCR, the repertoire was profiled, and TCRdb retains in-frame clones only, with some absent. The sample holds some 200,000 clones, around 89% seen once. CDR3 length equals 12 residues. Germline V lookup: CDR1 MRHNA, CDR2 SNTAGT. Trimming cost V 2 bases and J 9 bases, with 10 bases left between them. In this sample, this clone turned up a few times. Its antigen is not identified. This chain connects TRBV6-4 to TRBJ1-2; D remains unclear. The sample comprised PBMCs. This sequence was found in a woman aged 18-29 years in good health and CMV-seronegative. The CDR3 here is CASSDTGSRYTF. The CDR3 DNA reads TGTGCCAGCAGTGACACCGGTTCGCGCTACACCTTC.